The T cell receptor (beta chain) under discussion was sequenced for a study of cytomegalovirus exposure and HLA in healthy donors. With 60 Vbeta and 13 Jbeta primers, the PCR was carried out. The repertoire was sequenced with immunoSEQ multiplex PCR; TCRdb's copy has only in-frame clones and lacks some. This table has roughly 98,000 clones, around 82% appearing once. The germline V gene has CDR1 SGHRS and CDR2 YFSETQ. J gave up 4 bases and V 3 bases, and 3 bases lay outside the gene matches. This CDR3 is built from 14 residues. Points from the study as a whole: Later on, a genetic analysis was performed. It linked a missense variant in DCLRE1C with V- and J-gene trimming of TCR beta. While the bulk of TCR sequences proved rare, some public TCRs turned up in many donors.

On this clone: Its specificity is not known.

The chain links TRBV5-1 to TRBJ2-2; 7 nucleotides match TRBD1. Sequencing was carried out using PBMCs. The TCR comes from a man aged 35-49 years in good health and CMV-seronegative. CDR3 coding DNA: TGCGCCAGCAGCTCTAACAGGGGCACCGGGGAGCTGTTTTTT. Translated: CASSSNRGTGELFF.